This T cell receptor beta chain was observed in a study of blood T cell repertoires in COVID-19. Sequencing used immunoSEQ multiplex PCR; TCRdb keeps in-frame clones, though not all of them. Of 95,000 to 120,000 clones in the sample, 85% are singletons; the top ten hold around an eighth. The CDR3 consists of 14 residues. Looked up from germline, CDR1 is SGHTA and CDR2 is FQGTGA. The V and J ends lost 4 bases and 5 bases respectively, with 12 bases between them. The chain joins TRBV7-3 to TRBJ2-1; D is perhaps TRBD1 (6 bases). This sequence originates from a human donor in a cohort sampled during active COVID-19. Source material: peripheral blood. In nucleotides, the CDR3 is TGTGCCAGCAGCTCGACAGGTTCTAACAATGAGCAGTTCTTC. Protein product: CASSSTGSNNEQFF.